These 10 T cell receptor beta chains originate from one sample sequenced in a study of blood T cell repertoires in COVID-19. Libraries were prepared by immunoSEQ multiplex PCR; TCRdb keeps only in-frame clonotypes and omits some of them. The table records roughly 68,000 clones, around nine tenths of them present only once. The sequenced sample consisted of peripheral blood. These receptor sequences come from a middle-aged man with COVID-19, enrolled during active disease.

This clone was detected a few times. The rearrangement uses TRBV6-5 and TRBJ1-1; D not certain. Germline values: CDR1 MNHEY, CDR2 SVGAGI. The CDR3 totals 13 residues. Trimming removed 7 bases from V and 3 bases from J, with 12 bases in between. This chain's CDR3 is CASIGGLDTEAFF. The DNA for the CDR3 is TGTGCCAGCATCGGAGGGTTGGACACTGAAGCTTTCTTT.

The V and J genes are TRBV7-2 and TRBJ1-2, with 8 bases matching TRBD1. Germline loops: CDR1 SGHTA, CDR2 FQGNSA. The CDR3 is made up of 15 amino acids. After removal of 4 bases from V and 2 bases from J, the junction contained 6 bases not matched to a gene. CDR3 nucleotide sequence: TGTGCCAGCAGCTCCAGGAACAGGGGGAACTATGGCTACACCTTC. This translates into CASSSRNRGNYGYTF.

The rearrangement joins TRBV7-2 to TRBJ1-5, with no clear D. V shed 3 bases and J shed 3 bases, with 6 bases lying between them. Germline-derived CDR1 and CDR2 are SGHTA and FQGNSA. This CDR3 spans 13 amino acids. CDR3 sequence reads: CASSFQINQPQHF. In DNA form, the CDR3 reads TGTGCCAGCAGCTTCCAGATCAATCAGCCCCAGCATTTT.

This CDR3 is CAISESAGGPPIYSNQPQHF. Written as DNA, the CDR3 is TGTGCCATCAGTGAGTCTGCGGGGGGCCCCCCGATTTATAGCAATCAGCCCCAGCATTTT. This chain connects TRBV10-3 to TRBJ1-5; D is possibly TRBD1 (6 bases). CDR3 length: 20 residues. Germline V gene sequence: CDR1 ENHRY, CDR2 SYGVKD. V lost 0 bases and J lost 0, with 21 bases in between.

The gene calls are TRBV27 and TRBJ1-1; no reliable D call. The germline V and J ends were trimmed by 3 bases and 0 bases, with 5 bases remaining between them. The CDR3 is 13 amino acids. Germline CDR1 is MNHEY and CDR2 is SMNVEV (reference sequence). Here the CDR3 DNA reads TGTGCCAGCAGTTTGCAGGTGAACACTGAAGCTTTCTTT. Its protein product is CASSLQVNTEAFF.

The V and J genes are TRBV30 and TRBJ1-1, with D tentatively TRBD1 (6 bases). The length of the CDR3 is 13 residues. From germline, CDR1 is GTSNPN and CDR2 SVGIG (reference sequence). The V end lost 4 bases, the J end lost 7 bases, and 16 bases lay between the germline ends. The chain's CDR3 is CAWTRRGKGEAFF. The CDR3 nucleotides read TGTGCCTGGACACGCAGGGGAAAAGGTGAAGCTTTCTTT.

This chain uses TRBV6-5 with TRBJ1-2; D is undetermined. Per the germline V gene, CDR1 is MNHEY and CDR2 is SVGAGI. The CDR3 is 12 residues long. The V end was cut by 1 base, the J end by 7 bases, with 7 bases between. CDR3 loop: CASSYYGGGYTF. The CDR3 DNA reads TGTGCCAGCAGTTACTACGGAGGTGGCTACACCTTC.

The chain couples TRBV4-2 to TRBJ2-7, with 7 bases that match TRBD2. The V segment lost 0 bases and the J segment 5 bases; nucleotides outside the gene matches: 4. The CDR3 has 14 residues. Germline V gene data show CDR1 as LGHNA and CDR2 as YNFKEQ. CDR3: CASSQDPGRDEQYF. As DNA, the CDR3 is TGTGCCAGCAGCCAAGATCCTGGGAGGGACGAGCAGTACTTC.

The V call is TRBV6-5, the J call TRBJ2-1; D not certain. V was clipped by 5 bases and J by 4 bases, with 15 bases between them. The CDR3 has 15 residues. Per the germline V gene, CDR1 is MNHEY and CDR2 is SVGAGI. The CDR3 here is CASSRYGFPYNEQFF. As DNA, the CDR3 is TGTGCCAGCAGTAGATACGGGTTTCCTTACAATGAGCAGTTCTTC.

The chain combines TRBV3-1 (or the pseudogene TRBV3-2) with TRBJ1-6; D is undetermined. The CDR3 has 13 amino acids. CDR1 and CDR2 from the germline V gene are LGHDT and YNNKEL (reference sequence). Between the trimmed V and J ends, which lost 3 bases and 7 bases, there was a span of 7 bases. The CDR3 region has the DNA TGTGCCAGCAGCCATGGGGAGAATTCACCCCTCCACTTT. Protein sequence: CASSHGENSPLHF.